The 32 T cell receptor beta chains presented below share a single source sample, sequenced in a study of post-analysis software for immune sequencing data. Whole-study findings and limits: Several TRBV segments were more frequent in patients than controls; TRBV5-6, TRBV5-1 and TRBV20-1 belonged to this group.

For these receptors, no antigen is known. Unique molecular identifiers were present in the TCR beta cDNA libraries. MiXCR, applied by TCRdb to the PCR reads, yields one record per CDR3 protein. The table records about 820,000 distinct CDR3 sequences, roughly half of them present only once. Sequenced input: blood. All receptors derive from a girl under 18 with multiple sclerosis.

This clonotype was observed many times. This chain connects TRBV28 to TRBJ2-7; weak D call: TRBD1 (6 bases). Germline assignment: CDR1 MDHEN and CDR2 SYDVKM. The CDR3 totals 13 residues. Trimming cost V 5 bases and J 2 bases, with 10 bases left between them. CDR3 in DNA: TGTGCCAGCAGTCCCGGACAGCCCTACGAGCAGTACTTC. It codes for CASSPGQPYEQYF.

This chain connects TRBV7-9 to TRBJ2-7; 15 nucleotides line up with TRBD2. With the DNA end fitting TRBJ2-5 better, the J assignment may be wrong. Germline V gives CDR1 SEHNR, CDR2 FQNEAQ (reference sequence). The CDR3 loop spans 16 amino acids. CDR3: CASSIGLAGGRQTQYF. CDR3 DNA: TGTGCCAGCAGCATAGGACTAGCGGGAGGGAGACAGACCCAGTACTTC.

This clonotype has more than one count but fewer than ten. The chain recombines TRBV5-5 with TRBJ2-3; 9 bases match TRBD1. The germline gives CDR1 SGHKS, CDR2 YYEKEE (reference sequence). The CDR3 is made up of 17 amino acids. The J segment lost 1 base and the V segment lost 4 bases, leaving 10 bases of the junction unmatched. The CDR3 bases are TGTGCCAGCAGCATTGGGACAGGGCTTGGGGGCACAGATACGCAGTATTTT. Translation: CASSIGTGLGGTDTQYF.

The rearrangement links TRBV18 to TRBJ2-5; D is possibly TRBD2 (6 bases). The V gene's germline CDR1 is KGHSH and CDR2 LQKENI. The CDR3 length is 15 residues. Trimming removed 2 bases at V and 4 bases at J, with 14 bases between. This chain's CDR3 is CASSPSGGRPETQYF. In nucleotides, the CDR3 is TGTGCCAGCTCACCATCCGGGGGACGCCCAGAGACCCAGTACTTC.

The gene calls are TRBV6-6 and TRBJ1-2; D uncertain. V shed 6 bases and J shed 8 bases, with 10 bases lying between them. The CDR3 totals 11 residues. The germline CDR1 and CDR2 sequences are MNHNY and SVGAGI (reference sequence). The CDR3 sequence: CASRTARGYTF. The CDR3 DNA follows: TGTGCCAGCAGAACCGCCCGGGGCTACACCTTC.

This clonotype showed up just a few times. The V and J genes are TRBV12-3 or TRBV12-4 and TRBJ1-1; no reliable D call. With 2 bases removed from V and 6 bases from J, the gap between germline ends came to 7 bases. The CDR3 extends over 12 amino acids. CDR3 loop: CASSLYKAEAFF. The CDR3 DNA reads TGTGCCAGCAGTTTATACAAGGCTGAAGCTTTCTTT.

The chain couples TRBV5-1 to TRBJ2-1, with 8 bases identical to TRBD2. The junction had 10 bases not matched to a gene; V was cut back by 5 bases and J by 9 bases. Germline CDR1 is SGHRS and CDR2 is YFSETQ. This CDR3 is built from 14 residues. For the CDR3, the DNA is TGCGCCAGCAGTCCCGGGACTAGGAGGGCTGAGCAGTTCTTC. This codes for CASSPGTRRAEQFF.

The rearrangement links TRBV20-1 to TRBJ2-5, with TRBD2 matching 10 bases. The CDR3 length is 15 residues. Germline assignment: CDR1 DFQATT and CDR2 SNEGSKA (reference sequence). V lost 1 base, J lost 2 bases, and 4 bases stayed unmatched. The CDR3 DNA sequence: TGCAGTGCTAGAGGGGGGACTAGCGCGCAAGAGACCCAGTACTTC. Translating it yields CSARGGTSAQETQYF.

Notes on this clonotype: The junction shows a germline mismatch at one end, possibly a read error. This sequence joins TRBV4-1 and TRBJ2-3; 11 nucleotides agree with TRBD2. The CDR3 has 15 residues. Germline loops: CDR1 MGHRA, CDR2 YSYEKL. The CDR3 loop reads CASSQLAGGTDTQYF. DNA of the CDR3: TGTGCCAGCAGCCAACTAGCGGGGGGCACAGATACGCAGTATTTT.

This chain connects TRBV12-3 or TRBV12-4 to TRBJ1-1; D is possibly TRBD1 (5 bases). V was trimmed by 3 bases and J by 1 base, leaving 15 bases between them. This CDR3 spans 16 amino acids. The CDR3 loop is CASSLAGAVPNTEAFF. CDR3 DNA sequence: TGTGCCAGCAGTTTGGCCGGGGCGGTTCCGAACACTGAAGCTTTCTTT.

The chain links TRBV30 to TRBJ1-2; possible D gene TRBD1, 6 bases. Per the germline V gene, CDR1 is GTSNPN and CDR2 is SVGIG (reference sequence). The CDR3 consists of 11 residues. Trimming stripped 5 bases from V and 2 bases from J, with 6 bases between. Here the CDR3 reads CAWGQNYGYTF. The CDR3 coding sequence is TGTGCCTGGGGACAGAACTATGGCTACACCTTC.

J is TRBJ2-4 and V is TRBV4-1; the D gene could be TRBD1 or TRBD2 (6 bases each). The J call is in doubt because the DNA end fits TRBJ2-7 better. This CDR3 has 16 residues. Per germline, CDR1 MGHRA and CDR2 YSYEKL. The CDR3 nucleotides read TGCGCCAGCAGCCAAGATCATCCGGGGGCGGCGTACGAGCAGTACTTC. Its protein product is CASSQDHPGAAYEQYF.

About this clonotype itself: It is likely a read error, because the conserved phenylalanine at the end of the CDR3 is missing. The J gene is TRBJ2-3, the V gene TRBV5-1; 11 positions match TRBD2. Germline V lookup: CDR1 SGHRS, CDR2 YFSETQ. This CDR3 has 15 amino acids. The V gene end was trimmed by 5 bases and the J gene end by 5 bases; junction bases not matched to a gene: 7. The CDR3 DNA reads as TGCGCCAGCAGGTCGGGACTAGCGGAGTTAGATACGCAGTATTTA. Its protein is CASRSGLAELDTQYL.

This clonotype was observed a handful of times. The rearrangement joins TRBV20-1 to TRBJ2-1; TRBD2 matches at 8 bases. V gave up 1 base and J gave up 4 bases; unmatched junction bases: 6. Germline V gene sequence: CDR1 DFQATT, CDR2 SNEGSKA (reference sequence). The CDR3 loop spans 15 amino acids. The CDR3 DNA reads TGCAGTGCTAGAGGCCTCGCGGGAGGTTACAATGAGCAGTTCTTC. Protein sequence: CSARGLAGGYNEQFF.

As regards this clonotype: A much larger clone lies one base from this, so it may be a read error. This chain uses TRBV29-1 with TRBJ2-7; TRBD1 matches 11 bases. After removal of 2 bases from V and 4 bases from J, the junction contained 4 bases not matched to a gene. The CDR3 loop spans 14 amino acids. From germline, CDR1 is SQVTM and CDR2 ANQGSEA. CDR3 DNA sequence: TGCAGCGTTGAAAGGGACAGGGGGTGGTACGAGCAGTACTTC. Its translation: CSVERDRGWYEQYF.

The chain recombines TRBV20-1 with TRBJ1-2; no clear D. Germline CDR1 and CDR2: DFQATT and SNEGSKA (reference sequence). The CDR3 covers 12 residues. V lost 0 bases and J lost 6, with 8 bases in between. The CDR3 loop reads CSARDSENGYTF. As DNA, the CDR3 is TGCAGTGCTAGAGATTCCGAGAATGGCTACACCTTC.

This clonotype has only a few counts. The rearrangement uses TRBV10-3 and TRBJ1-1; TRBD1 matches 9 bases. The germline V gene encodes CDR1 ENHRY and CDR2 SYGVKD. The J segment lost 4 bases and the V segment lost 10 bases, leaving 10 bases of the junction unmatched. This CDR3 spans 14 amino acids. CDR3 in amino acids: CATTASTGGTEAFF. CDR3 coding DNA: TGTGCCACCACCGCCTCGACAGGGGGCACTGAAGCTTTCTTT.

V usage is TRBV12-3 or TRBV12-4 and J usage is TRBJ2-1, with 8 bases identical to TRBD2. V dropped 5 bases and J dropped 15; count of bases not matched to a gene: 18. The CDR3 covers 15 residues. The CDR3 is CASSLEREQPRVLFF. DNA of the CDR3: TGTGCCAGCAGTCTTGAGCGGGAGCAACCTCGTGTACTGTTCTTC.

V is TRBV12-3 or TRBV12-4 and J is TRBJ2-3; TRBD1 matches 11 bases. CDR3 length: 16 residues. The V gene end was trimmed by 5 bases and the J gene end by 1 base; junction bases not matched to a gene: 5. CDR3 amino acids: CASSPRTGGRTDTQYF. CDR3 DNA: TGTGCCAGCAGTCCCCGGACAGGGGGCCGCACAGATACGCAGTATTTT.

The chain carries TRBV27 and TRBJ1-2, with 7 bases aligning to TRBD1. Per the germline V gene, CDR1 is MNHEY and CDR2 is SMNVEV (reference sequence). The CDR3 is 13 amino acids. The V and J ends lost 4 bases and 8 bases, in that order; junction bases with no gene match: 7. The CDR3 here is CASSSFEGGGYTF. The CDR3 bases are TGTGCCAGCAGTTCATTTGAAGGGGGCGGCTACACCTTC.

V usage is TRBV15 and J usage is TRBJ2-1, with 11 bases matching TRBD1. Germline-derived CDR1 and CDR2 are LNHNV and YYDKDF (reference sequence). The CDR3 is 16 residues long. Trimming removed 1 base from V and 6 bases from J; junction bases left unmatched: 5. CDR3 region: CATSRAGTGGFNEQFF. As DNA, the CDR3 is TGTGCCACCAGCAGAGCCGGGACAGGGGGATTCAATGAGCAGTTCTTC. Drawing the rest from reference TRBV15 and TRBJ2-1, the complete variable domain is DAMVIQNPRYQVTQFGKPVTLSCSQTLNHNVMYWYQQKSSQAPKLLFHYYDKDFNNEADTPDNFQSRRPNTSFCFLDIRSPGLGDTAMYLCATSRAGTGGFNEQFFGPGTRLTVL.

This chain joins TRBV29-1 and TRBJ2-3; the D gene could be TRBD1 or TRBD2 (5 bases each). CDR3 length equals 11 residues. Germline CDR1 SQVTM, CDR2 ANQGSEA. V dropped 6 bases and J dropped 6 bases, with 10 bases sitting between them. CDR3 in DNA: TGCAGCGTGGCCGGGACGGATACGCAGTATTTT. This codes for CSVAGTDTQYF.

V gene TRBV20-1 combines with J gene TRBJ2-1; 7 bases are shared with TRBD1. J gave up 3 bases and V 0 bases, and 5 bases lay outside the gene matches. CDR3 length: 15 amino acids. The germline V gene has CDR1 DFQATT and CDR2 SNEGSKA (reference sequence). Written as DNA, the CDR3 is TGCAGTGCTAGAGACCAGGACAGGTTCTACAATGAGCAGTTCTTC. Translating it yields CSARDQDRFYNEQFF.

V gene TRBV20-1 combines with J gene TRBJ2-4; 8 bases are a match to TRBD2. TRBJ2-7 matches the DNA end more closely, so the J call is doubtful. There are 13 residues in the CDR3. Germline V gives CDR1 DFQATT, CDR2 SNEGSKA (reference sequence). The DNA for the CDR3 is TGCAGTGCTGAAAGCGGGAGTTCCTACGAGCAGTACTTC. It encodes CSAESGSSYEQYF.

This chain connects TRBV18 to TRBJ2-1; no firm D call. This CDR3 spans 12 amino acids. V dropped 1 base and J dropped 7 bases, with 5 bases sitting between them. Germline V lookup: CDR1 KGHSH, CDR2 LQKENI. CDR3: CASSPLRNEQFF. Here the CDR3 DNA reads TGTGCCAGCTCACCACTAAGGAATGAGCAGTTCTTC.

This chain uses TRBV3-1 with TRBJ2-4; 8 bases map to TRBD2. The DNA end is a closer match to TRBJ2-7, so the J assignment may be wrong. CDR1 LGHDT and CDR2 YNNKEL come from the germline V gene (reference sequence). This CDR3 comprises 15 residues. The CDR3 spells CASSQGSSGSYEQYF. CDR3 nucleotides: TGTGCCAGCAGCCAAGGATCTAGCGGGTCCTACGAGCAGTACTTC.

The chain has TRBV4-1 and TRBJ2-7; 7 bases are shared with TRBD1. The CDR3 is made up of 17 amino acids. V was pared by 0 bases and J by 1 base, with 9 bases of the junction left unmatched. Germline V lookup: CDR1 MGHRA, CDR2 YSYEKL. DNA for the CDR3: TGCGCCAGCAGCCAAGATCGGGGACAGTCAAATTCCTACGAGCAGTACTTC. Its translation: CASSQDRGQSNSYEQYF.

This clonotype came up a few times. The J gene is TRBJ2-6, the V gene TRBV6-1; 7 bases fit TRBD2. With V trimmed by 1 base and J by 0 bases, 0 bases remained unmatched. The CDR3 runs to 16 residues. Per germline, CDR1 MNHNS and CDR2 SASEGT. This chain's CDR3 is CASSEGGGSGANVLTF. The DNA for the CDR3 is TGTGCCAGCAGTGAAGGGGGGGGCTCTGGGGCCAACGTCCTGACTTTC.

The V call is TRBV7-3, the J call TRBJ1-1; no reliable D call. CDR3 length equals 13 residues. Trimming shortened V by 4 bases and J by 4 bases, and 10 bases separated the two germline ends. In germline, CDR1 is SGHTA, CDR2 FQGTGA. This CDR3 is CASSSTIGTEAFF. CDR3 in DNA: TGTGCCAGCAGCTCGACGATAGGCACTGAAGCTTTCTTT.

This clonotype has more than one count but fewer than ten. DNA of the CDR3: TGCAGTGCTAGTAGACAGGGTTACAATGAGCAGTTCTTC. Protein sequence: CSASRQGYNEQFF. V is TRBV20-1 and J is TRBJ2-1; TRBD1 matches 7 bases. The J segment lost 4 bases and the V segment lost 3 bases, leaving 3 bases of the junction unmatched. The CDR3 sequence is 13 residues long. The germline gives CDR1 DFQATT, CDR2 SNEGSKA (reference sequence).

V is TRBV2 and J is TRBJ2-5; TRBD1 is a possible D gene (5 bases). The CDR3 totals 13 residues. Trimming pared 2 bases from V and 5 bases from J, leaving 9 bases between. CDR1 and CDR2 (germline): SNHLY, FYNNEI. CDR3 in amino acids: CASSETGSETQYF. Here the CDR3 DNA reads TGTGCCAGCAGTGAAACAGGTTCCGAGACCCAGTACTTC.

This chain uses TRBV29-1 with TRBJ2-7; 7 bases match TRBD1. V shed 5 bases, J shed 3 bases, and the junction held 7 bases outside the gene matches. Germline CDR1 SQVTM, CDR2 ANQGSEA. The CDR3 consists of 13 residues. In DNA, the CDR3 is TGCAGCGTTCTCGACAGGGTTGGCTACGAGCAGTACTTC. It specifies CSVLDRVGYEQYF.